The clone carrying this T cell receptor beta chain has a handful of counts. The antigen is undetermined. The sample belongs to a study of spatial heterogeneity in lung cancer. Study-wide findings and caveats: Tracking of tumor mutation counts was seen in expanded intratumoral alpha and beta TCR counts.

The time point is: sample taken at primary tumor resection. Samples were obtained from more than 70 donors, all untreated early-stage non-small cell lung cancer patients. TCRs were sequenced from unsorted whole RNA of tumor, nontumor lung or PBMC. Germline CDR1 reads SGHTA; CDR2 reads FQGNSA. The CDR3 is 17 residues long. The V segment lost 1 base and the J segment 5 bases; nucleotides outside the gene matches: 7. MiXCR was run by TCRdb on the 5' RACE reads, yielding one entry per CDR3 protein. The data show several thousand distinct CDR3 sequences, 8.4% seen once. The chain uses TRBV7-2 and TRBJ2-3; 12 bases agree with TRBD2. This receptor was obtained from a female donor with early-stage non-small cell lung cancer. Here the sequenced sample was lung tumor tissue, taken at surgery. The CDR3 reads CASSLGAGLAGVDTQYF. The CDR3 DNA reads as TGTGCCAGCAGCTTAGGAGCGGGACTAGCGGGCGTAGATACGCAGTATTTT.